This T cell receptor beta chain stems from a study of blood T cell repertoires in COVID-19. Study-level background: Samples came from the United States, Italy and Spain, spanning acute and convalescent COVID-19. The analysed material was cDNA or gDNA that came from T cells, B-cell-depleted T cells, or PBMCs.

Authors' data handling: Amplification from reference gene primers served as the basis for estimated nucleated cell counts. Assay used: immunoSEQ multiplex PCR; TCRdb lists only in-frame clones, some missing. The DNA gave D and trimming, while V, J and clone size come from that table. The table has 130,000 to 150,000 clones, about 85% seen once. This TCR came from a human donor in a cohort sampled during active COVID-19. Sequencing was performed on peripheral blood.

The DNA for the CDR3 is TGTGCCAGCACTCAGGGGGGAAACACTGAAGCTTTCTTT. Protein sequence: CASTQGGNTEAFF. The chain has TRBV2 and TRBJ1-1; 7 positions agree with TRBD1. This CDR3 region has 13 residues. V was pared by 7 bases and J by 2 bases, with 4 bases of the junction left unmatched. Germline V gene sequence: CDR1 SNHLY, CDR2 FYNNEI.